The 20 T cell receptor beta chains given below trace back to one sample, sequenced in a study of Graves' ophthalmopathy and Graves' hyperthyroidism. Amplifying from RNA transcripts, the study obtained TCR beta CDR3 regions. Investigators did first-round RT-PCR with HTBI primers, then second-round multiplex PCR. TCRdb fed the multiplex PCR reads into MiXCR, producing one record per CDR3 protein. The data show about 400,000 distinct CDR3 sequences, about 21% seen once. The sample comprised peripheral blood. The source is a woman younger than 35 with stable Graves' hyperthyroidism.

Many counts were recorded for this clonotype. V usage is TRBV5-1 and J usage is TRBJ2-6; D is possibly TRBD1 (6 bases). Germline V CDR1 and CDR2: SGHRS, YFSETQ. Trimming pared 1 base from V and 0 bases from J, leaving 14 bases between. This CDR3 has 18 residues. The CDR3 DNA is TGCGCCAGCAGCTTGCCAGGACAGATGTTCTCTGGGGCCAACGTCCTGACTTTC. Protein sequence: CASSLPGQMFSGANVLTF.

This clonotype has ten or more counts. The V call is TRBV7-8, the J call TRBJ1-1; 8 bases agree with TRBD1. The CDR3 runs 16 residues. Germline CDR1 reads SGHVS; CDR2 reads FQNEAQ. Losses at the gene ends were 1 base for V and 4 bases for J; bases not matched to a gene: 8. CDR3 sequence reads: CASSLGEGTGLTEAFF. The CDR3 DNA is TGTGCCAGCAGCTTAGGGGAGGGGACAGGCCTCACTGAAGCTTTCTTT.

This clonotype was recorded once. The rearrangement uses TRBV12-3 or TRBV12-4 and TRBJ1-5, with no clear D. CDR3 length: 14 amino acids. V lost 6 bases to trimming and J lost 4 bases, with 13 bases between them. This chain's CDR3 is CASSVWEKNQPQHF. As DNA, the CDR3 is TGTGCCAGCAGCGTTTGGGAGAAAAATCAGCCCCAGCATTTT.

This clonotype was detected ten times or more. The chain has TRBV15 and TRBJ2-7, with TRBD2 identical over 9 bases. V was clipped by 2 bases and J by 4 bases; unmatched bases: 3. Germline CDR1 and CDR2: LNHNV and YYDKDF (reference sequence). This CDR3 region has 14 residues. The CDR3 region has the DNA TGTGCCACCAGCAGATCTGGACTAGCGTACGAGCAGTACTTC. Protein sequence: CATSRSGLAYEQYF.

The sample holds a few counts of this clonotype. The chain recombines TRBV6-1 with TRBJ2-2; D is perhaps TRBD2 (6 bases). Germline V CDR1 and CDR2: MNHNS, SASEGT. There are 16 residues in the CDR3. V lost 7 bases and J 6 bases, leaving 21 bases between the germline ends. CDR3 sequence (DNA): TGTGCCAGCACCGAACTCCCGGGACTCAACGCCGGGGAGCTGTTTTTT. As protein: CASTELPGLNAGELFF.

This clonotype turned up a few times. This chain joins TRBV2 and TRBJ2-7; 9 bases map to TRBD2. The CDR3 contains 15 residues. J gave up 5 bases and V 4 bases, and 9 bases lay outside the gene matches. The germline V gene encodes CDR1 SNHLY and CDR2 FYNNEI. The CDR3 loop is CASSGTSVEVDEQYF. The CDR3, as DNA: TGTGCCAGCAGTGGGACTAGCGTTGAAGTCGACGAGCAGTACTTC.

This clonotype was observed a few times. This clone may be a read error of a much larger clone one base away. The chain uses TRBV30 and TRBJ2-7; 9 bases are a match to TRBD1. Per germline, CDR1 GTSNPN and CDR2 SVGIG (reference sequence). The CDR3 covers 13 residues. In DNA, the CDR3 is TGTGTCTGGAGCGGACAGGGGACCTACGAGCAGTACTTC. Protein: CVWSGQGTYEQYF.

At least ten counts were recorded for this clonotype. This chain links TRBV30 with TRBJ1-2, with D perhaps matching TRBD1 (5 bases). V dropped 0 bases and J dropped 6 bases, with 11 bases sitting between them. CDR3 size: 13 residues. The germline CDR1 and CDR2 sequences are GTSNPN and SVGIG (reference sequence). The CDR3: CAWSVDRDNGYTF. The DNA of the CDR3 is TGTGCCTGGAGTGTAGACAGAGATAATGGCTACACCTTC. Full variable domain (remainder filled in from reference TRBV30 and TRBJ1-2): SQTIHQWPATLVQPVGSPLSLECTVEGTSNPNLYWYRQAAGRGLQLLFYSVGIGQISSEVPQNLSASRPQDRQFILSSKKLLLSDSGFYLCAWSVDRDNGYTFGSGTRLTVV.

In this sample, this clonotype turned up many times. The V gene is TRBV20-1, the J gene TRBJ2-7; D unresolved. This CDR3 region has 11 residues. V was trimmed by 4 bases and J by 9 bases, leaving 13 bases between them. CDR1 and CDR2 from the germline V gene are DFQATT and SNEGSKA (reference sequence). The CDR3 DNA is TGCAGTGCTAACCGGGCGTCGGGGCAGTACTTC. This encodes CSANRASGQYF.

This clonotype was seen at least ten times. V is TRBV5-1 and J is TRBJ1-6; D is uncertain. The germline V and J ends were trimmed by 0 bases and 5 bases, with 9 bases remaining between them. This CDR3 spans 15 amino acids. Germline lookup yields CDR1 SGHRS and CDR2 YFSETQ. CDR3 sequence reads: CASSLAGYDNSPLHF. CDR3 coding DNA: TGCGCCAGCAGCTTGGCCGGATATGATAATTCACCCCTCCACTTT. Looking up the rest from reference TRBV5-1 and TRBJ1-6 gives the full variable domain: KAGVTQTPRYLIKTRGQQVTLSCSPISGHRSVSWYQQTPGQGLQFLFEYFSETQRNKGNFPGRFSGRQFSNSRSEMNVSTLELGDSALYLCASSLAGYDNSPLHFGNGTRLTVT.

The CDR3: CASSAGGAFYEQYF. CDR3 sequence (DNA): TGTGCCAGCAGCGCAGGGGGCGCTTTCTACGAGCAGTACTTC. The V call is TRBV6-1, the J call TRBJ2-7; 8 bases agree with TRBD1. The germline V gene has CDR1 MNHNS and CDR2 SASEGT. Losses at the gene ends were 6 bases for V and 3 bases for J; bases not matched to a gene: 7. The CDR3 contains 14 residues.

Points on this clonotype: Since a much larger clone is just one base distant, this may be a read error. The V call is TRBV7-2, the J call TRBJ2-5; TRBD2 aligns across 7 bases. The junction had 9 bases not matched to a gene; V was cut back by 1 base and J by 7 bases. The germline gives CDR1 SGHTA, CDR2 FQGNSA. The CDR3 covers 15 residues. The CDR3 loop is CASSLGGRTGVTQYF. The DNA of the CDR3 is TGTGCCAGCAGCTTAGGCGGGAGAACTGGGGTGACCCAGTACTTC.

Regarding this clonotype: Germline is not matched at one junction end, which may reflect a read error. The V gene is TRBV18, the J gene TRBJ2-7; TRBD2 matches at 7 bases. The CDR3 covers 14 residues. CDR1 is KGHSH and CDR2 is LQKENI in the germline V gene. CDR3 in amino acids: CASPPGLLSYEQYF. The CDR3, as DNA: TGTGCCAGCCCACCGGGACTACTCTCCTACGAGCAGTACTTC.

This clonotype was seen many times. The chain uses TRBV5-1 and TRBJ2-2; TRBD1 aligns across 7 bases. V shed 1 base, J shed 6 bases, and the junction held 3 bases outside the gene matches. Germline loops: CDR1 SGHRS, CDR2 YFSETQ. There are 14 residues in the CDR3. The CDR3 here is CASSLRQGSGELFF. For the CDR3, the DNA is TGCGCCAGCAGCTTGCGACAGGGATCCGGGGAGCTGTTTTTT.

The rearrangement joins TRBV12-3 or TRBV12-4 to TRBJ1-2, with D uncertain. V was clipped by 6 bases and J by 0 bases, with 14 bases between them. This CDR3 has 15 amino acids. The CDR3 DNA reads TGTGCCAGCAGCCCCGGGCCCATGCCTAACTATGGCTACACCTTC. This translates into CASSPGPMPNYGYTF.

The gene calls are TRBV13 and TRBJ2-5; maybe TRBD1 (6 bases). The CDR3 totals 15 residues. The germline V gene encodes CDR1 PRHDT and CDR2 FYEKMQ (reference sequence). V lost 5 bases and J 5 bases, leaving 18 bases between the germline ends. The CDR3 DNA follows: TGTGCCAGCAGCCGCCGGGACATCGGCTGGGAGACCCAGTACTTC. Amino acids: CASSRRDIGWETQYF.

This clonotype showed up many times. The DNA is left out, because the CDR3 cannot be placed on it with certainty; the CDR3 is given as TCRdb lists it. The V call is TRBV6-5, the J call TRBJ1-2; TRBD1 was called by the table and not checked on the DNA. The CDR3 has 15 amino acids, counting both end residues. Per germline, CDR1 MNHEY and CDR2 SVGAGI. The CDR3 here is CASSTSGQGDYGYTF.

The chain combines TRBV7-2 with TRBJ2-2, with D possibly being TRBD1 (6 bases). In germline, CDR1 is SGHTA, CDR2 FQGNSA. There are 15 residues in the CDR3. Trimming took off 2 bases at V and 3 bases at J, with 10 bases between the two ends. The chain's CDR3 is CASSLSRGDTGELFF. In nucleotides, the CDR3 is TGTGCCAGCAGCTTAAGCAGGGGAGACACCGGGGAGCTGTTTTTT.

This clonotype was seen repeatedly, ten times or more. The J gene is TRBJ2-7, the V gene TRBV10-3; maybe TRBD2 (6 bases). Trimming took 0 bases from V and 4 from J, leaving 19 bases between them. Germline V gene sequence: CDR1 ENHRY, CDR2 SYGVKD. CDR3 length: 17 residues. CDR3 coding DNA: TGTGCCATCAGTGAGTCTGGAGGTTGGCGGGACGAGTACGAGCAGTACTTC. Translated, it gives CAISESGGWRDEYEQYF.

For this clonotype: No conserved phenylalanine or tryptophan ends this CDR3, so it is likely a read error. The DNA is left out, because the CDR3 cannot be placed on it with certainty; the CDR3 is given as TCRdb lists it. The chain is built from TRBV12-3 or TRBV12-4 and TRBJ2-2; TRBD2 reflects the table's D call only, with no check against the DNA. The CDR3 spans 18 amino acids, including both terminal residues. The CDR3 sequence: CASSLARASGANTGELLL.